The 28 T cell receptor beta chains given below trace back to one sample, sequenced in a study of beta chain features in type 1 diabetes. Study-wide points: TCRB CDR3s were moderately but significantly shorter in Type 1 diabetes patients in all four CD4+ subsets.

Antigens for these TCRs are unknown. Investigators reverse transcribed all isolated RNA, so they sequenced expressed TCRB transcripts. Generated by immunoSEQ multiplex PCR, the TCRdb table keeps only in-frame clones and is missing some. The sample contains nearly 700,000 clones, 13% of which appear only once. The sample comprised naive CD4+ T cells from blood. The receptors derive from a man between 18 and 35 years old with type 1 diabetes.

The chain employs TRBV11-3 and TRBJ2-7, with D tentatively TRBD1 or TRBD2 (5 bases each). CDR1 and CDR2 from the germline V gene are SGHNT and YENEEA. Trimming stripped 3 bases from V and 3 bases from J, with 12 bases between. The CDR3 has 14 residues. The chain's CDR3 is CASSFQGDGYEQYF. CDR3 sequence (DNA): TGTGCCAGCAGCTTCCAGGGAGACGGCTACGAGCAGTACTTC.

The genes are TRBV5-6 and TRBJ2-3; D is ambiguous. The CDR3 runs 13 residues. Germline assignment: CDR1 SGHDT and CDR2 YYEEEE. V was pared by 0 bases and J by 9 bases, with 11 bases between. The CDR3 here is CASSLAVSNTQYF. In DNA, the CDR3 is TGTGCCAGCAGCTTGGCGGTCAGTAACACGCAGTATTTT. The full variable domain, in which reference TRBV5-6 and TRBJ2-3 provide the parts outside the CDR3, is DAGVTQSPTHLIKTRGQQVTLRCSPKSGHDTVSWYQQALGQGPQFIFQYYEEEERQRGNFPDRFSGHQFPNYSSELNVNALLLGDSALYLCASSLAVSNTQYFGPGTRLTVL.

The genes are TRBV2 and TRBJ2-3, with D unclear. Trimming removed 6 bases from V and 6 bases from J, with 10 bases in between. The CDR3 length is 12 residues. Germline-derived CDR1 and CDR2 are SNHLY and FYNNEI. CDR3 sequence (DNA): TGTGCCAGCAGGCCCCTGGGGGATACGCAGTATTTT. Translation: CASRPLGDTQYF.

This clone came up a few times. The same CDR3 is also encoded by other DNA sequences in this sample. V usage is TRBV5-4 and J usage is TRBJ1-2; D is perhaps TRBD1 (5 bases). This CDR3 is 14 amino acids long. Trimming removed 2 bases from V and 2 bases from J, with 10 bases in between. Germline-derived CDR1 and CDR2 are SGHNT and YYREEE (reference sequence). DNA for the CDR3: TGTGCCAGCAGCTTAGGGGCCGGCAACTATGGCTACACCTTC. Translated: CASSLGAGNYGYTF.

A few counts support this clone. The chain joins TRBV11-2 to TRBJ2-1, with TRBD2 identical over 7 bases. CDR3 length: 13 amino acids. Per the germline V gene, CDR1 is SGHAT and CDR2 is FQNNGV. After removal of 5 bases from V and 9 bases from J, the junction contained 7 bases not matched to a gene. The CDR3 sequence: CASSLSGPGEQFF. CDR3 DNA sequence: TGTGCCAGCAGCCTTAGCGGGCCGGGTGAGCAGTTCTTC.

V is TRBV6-5 and J is TRBJ2-7; D ambiguous. This CDR3 has 13 amino acids. Per the germline V gene, CDR1 is MNHEY and CDR2 is SVGAGI. V shed 6 bases and J shed 5 bases, with 14 bases lying between them. CDR3 bases: TGTGCCAGCAGAGTTTGGGGTGCGAACGAGCAGTACTTC. It codes for CASRVWGANEQYF.

The V and J genes are TRBV5-4 and TRBJ2-1; 12 nucleotides align to TRBD1. This CDR3 contains 16 residues. Germline assignment: CDR1 SGHNT and CDR2 YYREEE (reference sequence). With 4 bases clipped from V and 8 bases from J, the junction kept 10 bases outside the gene matches. CDR3 loop: CASSPTGTGGKDEQFF. CDR3 nucleotide sequence: TGTGCCAGCAGCCCCACCGGGACAGGGGGCAAGGATGAGCAGTTCTTC.

The chain uses TRBV13 and TRBJ1-2; TRBD1 matches 7 bases. The trim removed 5 bases at V and 5 bases at J, leaving 5 bases unmatched. This CDR3 is 13 amino acids long. Per germline, CDR1 PRHDT and CDR2 FYEKMQ (reference sequence). In DNA, the CDR3 is TGTGCCAGCAGCCAGGGACAGCCATATGGCTACACCTTC. This encodes CASSQGQPYGYTF.

This clone appeared a few times. The rearrangement uses TRBV6-1 and TRBJ2-2; the D is unclear. This CDR3 is 12 amino acids long. V lost 8 bases and J 4 bases, leaving 8 bases between the germline ends. Germline CDR1 and CDR2: MNHNS and SASEGT. CDR3: CASHGFTGELFF. DNA for the CDR3: TGTGCCAGCCACGGGTTCACCGGGGAGCTGTTTTTT.

The chain uses TRBV19 and TRBJ1-5; D call uncertain. This CDR3 has 14 amino acids. V was pared by 7 bases and J by 4 bases, with 14 bases between. The germline V gene encodes CDR1 LNHDA and CDR2 SQIVND (reference sequence). CDR3 sequence (DNA): TGTGCCAGTATCCATGCGGGGAGTAATCAGCCCCAGCATTTT. Translating gives CASIHAGSNQPQHF.

This clone was counted a few times. The chain links TRBV2 to TRBJ1-2, with D unresolved. The CDR3 loop spans 12 amino acids. Germline V CDR1 and CDR2: SNHLY, FYNNEI. V lost 6 bases to trimming and J lost 5 bases, with 10 bases between them. The CDR3 DNA reads TGTGCCAGCAGAGTAGGCGATTATGGCTACACCTTC. As protein: CASRVGDYGYTF.

This chain joins TRBV29-1 and TRBJ2-2, with D possibly matching TRBD2 (5 bases). Germline V gives CDR1 SQVTM, CDR2 ANQGSEA. V was trimmed by 4 bases and J by 5 bases, leaving 11 bases between them. CDR3 size: 13 residues. The CDR3 is CSVVRGWTGELFF. Here the CDR3 DNA reads TGCAGCGTTGTCCGGGGTTGGACCGGGGAGCTGTTTTTT.

Comments on this clone: Other nucleotide sequences in the sample specify the same CDR3. The chain combines TRBV11-2 with TRBJ2-5; no clear D. CDR3 length: 12 residues. Trimming stripped 1 base from V and 5 bases from J, with 5 bases between. Germline CDR1 reads SGHAT; CDR2 reads FQNNGV. The CDR3 nucleotides read TGTGCCAGCAGCTTAGTAGGGGAGACCCAGTACTTC. Translation gives CASSLVGETQYF.

The rearrangement uses TRBV6-1 and TRBJ1-1, with D perhaps TRBD1 (5 bases). CDR1 and CDR2 from the germline V gene are MNHNS and SASEGT. The V gene lost 8 bases and the J gene lost 0 bases, with 10 bases spanning the gap. The CDR3 is 13 amino acids. DNA for the CDR3: TGTGCCAGCCCCCAGGGTTTGAACACTGAAGCTTTCTTT. This translates into CASPQGLNTEAFF.

This clone was counted only a few times. V and J are TRBV5-1 and TRBJ1-5; a possible D gene is TRBD1 (5 bases). CDR1 and CDR2 (germline): SGHRS, YFSETQ. The germline V and J ends were trimmed by 2 bases and 7 bases, with 13 bases remaining between them. This CDR3 contains 14 residues. The CDR3 protein is CASSFDGGGQPQHF. The CDR3 region has the DNA TGCGCCAGCAGCTTCGACGGCGGGGGGCAGCCCCAGCATTTT.

CDR3 sequence: CASTVRGAVSYNEQFF. The CDR3 bases are TGTGCCAGCACCGTGCGGGGGGCCGTCTCCTACAATGAGCAGTTCTTC. The chain recombines TRBV28 with TRBJ2-1, with TRBD2 identical over 8 bases. CDR3 size: 16 residues. Trimming cost V 7 bases and J 0 bases; bases outside gene matches: 8. Germline V gives CDR1 MDHEN, CDR2 SYDVKM.

The J gene is TRBJ2-3, the V gene TRBV6-5; D perhaps matches TRBD1 (5 bases). This CDR3 has 14 amino acids. Trimming shortened V by 6 bases and J by 2 bases, and 12 bases separated the two germline ends. Germline CDR1 MNHEY, CDR2 SVGAGI. The DNA of the CDR3 is TGTGCCAGCAGCCTACAGGAGTACACAGATACGCAGTATTTT. Protein: CASSLQEYTDTQYF.

The CDR3 region is CAWSVSTGHTDTQYF. The CDR3 nucleotides read TGTGCCTGGAGTGTAAGTACAGGCCACACAGATACGCAGTATTTT. V usage is TRBV30 and J usage is TRBJ2-3; tentatively, D is TRBD1 (5 bases). V was trimmed by 0 bases and J by 2 bases, leaving 12 bases between them. This CDR3 is built from 15 residues. The germline V gene encodes CDR1 GTSNPN and CDR2 SVGIG (reference sequence).

In its sample, this clone was seen a few times. The rearrangement joins TRBV7-9 to TRBJ1-1; TRBD1 matches at 9 bases. CDR1 SEHNR and CDR2 FQNEAQ come from the germline V gene (reference sequence). This CDR3 is built from 17 residues. V dropped 5 bases and J dropped 1; count of bases not matched to a gene: 11. DNA for the CDR3: TGTGCCAGCAGCACAGGACAGGGGATTGTGGGGAACACTGAAGCTTTCTTT. Translated, it gives CASSTGQGIVGNTEAFF.

The J gene is TRBJ1-2, the V gene TRBV29-1; TRBD1 might be the D (5 bases). The CDR3 has 13 residues. V was pared by 4 bases and J by 4 bases, with 13 bases between. The germline V gene has CDR1 SQVTM and CDR2 ANQGSEA. This CDR3 reads CSVAEVDTYGYTF. The CDR3 DNA follows: TGCAGCGTTGCTGAGGTGGACACCTATGGCTACACCTTC.

This clone was seen a few times. The gene calls are TRBV28 and TRBJ2-7; 8 bases map to TRBD2. V dropped 6 bases and J dropped 2; count of bases not matched to a gene: 9. Germline CDR1 MDHEN, CDR2 SYDVKM. CDR3 length equals 15 residues. CDR3 DNA sequence: TGTGCCAGCAGCTCAGCGGGGGCCGCCCCCTACGAGCAGTACTTC. Its protein is CASSSAGAAPYEQYF. Combining the CDR3 with reference TRBV28 and TRBJ2-7 gives the whole variable domain DVKVTQSSRYLVKRTGEKVFLECVQDMDHENMFWYRQDPGLGLRLIYFSYDVKMKEKGDIPEGYSVSREKKERFSLILESASTNQTSMYLCASSSAGAAPYEQYFGPGTRLTVT.

In its sample, this clone was seen a few times. The chain employs TRBV25-1 and TRBJ1-2; unclear D gene. The V gene lost 5 bases and the J gene lost 2 bases, with 6 bases spanning the gap. The CDR3 runs to 12 residues. From germline, CDR1 is MGHDK and CDR2 SYGVNS. CDR3 sequence (DNA): TGTGCCAGCAGTTGGACCAACTATGGCTACACCTTC. This sequence encodes CASSWTNYGYTF.

The chain is built from TRBV7-9 and TRBJ1-6; the D gene is possibly TRBD1 (5 bases). Looked up from germline, CDR1 is SEHNR and CDR2 is FQNEAQ (reference sequence). There are 16 residues in the CDR3. With 5 bases removed from V and 5 bases from J, the gap between germline ends came to 16 bases. The CDR3 DNA sequence: TGTGCCAGCAGCCCGTCCACTTGGGGCAATAATTCACCCCTCCACTTT. Translated, it gives CASSPSTWGNNSPLHF. The full variable domain, in which reference TRBV7-9 and TRBJ1-6 provide the parts outside the CDR3, is DTGVSQNPRHKITKRGQNVTFRCDPISEHNRLYWYRQTLGQGPEFLTYFQNEAQLEKSRLLSDRFSAERPKGSFSTLEIQRTEQGDSAMYLCASSPSTWGNNSPLHFGNGTRLTVT.

This sequence joins TRBV4-1 and TRBJ1-2; possibly TRBD1 for D (5 bases). The ends were cut back, 1 base at V and 10 bases at J, with 13 bases in the middle. The germline CDR1 and CDR2 sequences are MGHRA and YSYEKL. This CDR3 spans 13 amino acids. CDR3 protein: CASSQVGWGFYTF. The DNA for the CDR3 is TGCGCCAGCAGCCAAGTTGGGTGGGGCTTCTACACCTTC.

The CDR3 here is CASSPRGEKLFF. The CDR3 bases are TGTGCCAGCAGCCCCAGGGGGGAAAAACTGTTTTTT. The chain links TRBV28 to TRBJ1-4; 7 bases align to TRBD1. The CDR3 length is 12 residues. Trimming removed 6 bases from V and 8 bases from J; junction bases left unmatched: 3. Looked up from germline, CDR1 is MDHEN and CDR2 is SYDVKM.

This clone was seen a few times. The V call is TRBV4-1, the J call TRBJ2-1, with TRBD2 matching over 15 bases. The CDR3 is 19 amino acids. Per germline, CDR1 MGHRA and CDR2 YSYEKL. Losses at the gene ends were 4 bases for V and 0 bases for J; bases not matched to a gene: 7. The CDR3 DNA is TGCGCCAGCAGCCGAACGGGACTAGCGGGGGGAGGCTCCTACAATGAGCAGTTCTTC. Translated, it gives CASSRTGLAGGGSYNEQFF.

The chain combines TRBV9 with TRBJ2-2; TRBD2 matches at 9 bases. V shed 4 bases and J 4 bases; nucleotides not matched to a gene: 5. Germline V gene data show CDR1 as SGDLS and CDR2 as YYNGEE. The CDR3 runs 15 residues. The CDR3 nucleotides are TGTGCCAGCAGCTCCCTAGCGGGGACCACCGGGGAGCTGTTTTTT. Protein: CASSSLAGTTGELFF.

This clone was observed a handful of times. The V and J genes are TRBV18 and TRBJ2-1; D call uncertain. Germline V lookup: CDR1 KGHSH, CDR2 LQKENI. CDR3 size: 13 residues. The V and J ends lost 5 bases and 2 bases respectively, with 7 bases between them. The CDR3 nucleotides read TGTGCCAGCTCAGCTCAAGCCTACAATGAGCAGTTCTTC. Its protein is CASSAQAYNEQFF.